The 27 T cell receptor beta chains below all came from one sample that was sequenced in a study of blood T cell repertoires in COVID-19. Assay: immunoSEQ multiplex PCR; the TCRdb copy retains only in-frame clones and omits some. This table holds under 300,000 clones, about nine tenths found once. The sequenced sample consisted of peripheral blood. The receptors derive from a man in his thirties or forties with COVID-19, enrolled during active disease.

The chain couples TRBV7-9 to TRBJ1-5; 8 bases map to TRBD1. With 6 bases clipped from V and 7 bases from J, the junction kept 5 bases outside the gene matches. The CDR3 loop spans 13 amino acids. CDR1 and CDR2 (germline): SEHNR, FQNEAQ (reference sequence). In nucleotides, the CDR3 is TGTGCCAGCAGTGGACAGGGCGGGCAGCCCCAGCATTTT. The encoded protein is CASSGQGGQPQHF. The variable domain in full, with the rest retrieved from reference TRBV7-9 and TRBJ1-5, is DTGVSQNPRHKITKRGQNVTFRCDPISEHNRLYWYRQTLGQGPEFLTYFQNEAQLEKSRLLSDRFSAERPKGSFSTLEIQRTEQGDSAMYLCASSGQGGQPQHFGDGTRLSIL.

The chain carries TRBV11-2 and TRBJ2-7, with a possible D match to TRBD1 (6 bases). V was shortened by 3 bases and J by 2 bases, with 14 bases between the two germline ends. CDR1 SGHAT and CDR2 FQNNGV come from the germline V gene. The CDR3 spans 15 residues. The CDR3 DNA reads as TGTGCCAGCAGCTTGGAACTACAGGGTCCCTACGAGCAGTACTTC. Protein sequence: CASSLELQGPYEQYF.

This clone was seen a handful of times. This chain uses TRBV30 with TRBJ2-7; 10 nucleotides align to TRBD1. The CDR3 extends over 15 amino acids. V was pared by 2 bases and J by 5 bases, with 9 bases of the junction left unmatched. Per germline, CDR1 GTSNPN and CDR2 SVGIG (reference sequence). The CDR3 sequence is CAWSTGTGVQDEQYF. CDR3 in DNA: TGTGCCTGGAGTACCGGGACAGGGGTTCAGGACGAGCAGTACTTC.

The chain combines TRBV6-5 with TRBJ2-5; 9 bases align to TRBD2. Trimming took 10 bases from V and 5 from J; bases not matched to a gene: 11. Germline V lookup: CDR1 MNHEY, CDR2 SVGAGI. The CDR3 is made up of 14 amino acids. The CDR3 here is CATQRGGALETQYF. DNA of the CDR3: TGTGCCACCCAACGCGGGGGGGCTTTGGAGACCCAGTACTTC.

The gene calls are TRBV30 and TRBJ1-3; the D gene is possibly TRBD1 (6 bases). Trimming removed 4 bases from V and 6 bases from J, with 13 bases in between. CDR3 length equals 13 residues. Per germline, CDR1 GTSNPN and CDR2 SVGIG (reference sequence). CDR3 sequence reads: CAWKPGVVNTIYF. The CDR3 region has the DNA TGTGCCTGGAAGCCAGGGGTGGTAAACACCATATATTTT.

The chain joins TRBV10-2 to TRBJ1-2, with D perhaps matching TRBD1 (5 bases). V lost 6 bases and J 3 bases, leaving 11 bases between the germline ends. Germline CDR1 and CDR2: WSHSY and SAAADI. This CDR3 contains 13 residues. In DNA, the CDR3 is TGCGCCAGCAGCCCCGGGGGACACTATGGCTACACCTTC. The encoded protein is CASSPGGHYGYTF.

This sequence joins TRBV19 and TRBJ1-1; TRBD1 matches 7 bases. This CDR3 spans 16 amino acids. Germline lookup yields CDR1 LNHDA and CDR2 SQIVND (reference sequence). Trimming removed 3 bases from V and 4 bases from J; junction bases left unmatched: 11. CDR3 DNA sequence: TGTGCCAGTAGTATTACAGGGGACCCTTTAGGCACTGAAGCTTTCTTT. This gives the protein CASSITGDPLGTEAFF.

This chain links TRBV7-9 with TRBJ1-2; D call uncertain. The CDR3 spans 13 residues. Trimming took 11 bases from V and 2 from J, leaving 15 bases between them. Germline V gene lookup returns CDR1 SEHNR and CDR2 FQNEAQ (reference sequence). This CDR3 reads CALRRGGNYGYTF. DNA for the CDR3: TGTGCCCTTCGCCGGGGAGGCAACTATGGCTACACCTTC.

The chain has TRBV5-4 and TRBJ2-7; 11 bases fit TRBD2. Unmatched junction bases numbered 12, after V lost 2 bases and J lost 2 bases. The V gene's germline CDR1 is SGHNT and CDR2 YYREEE (reference sequence). The CDR3 spans 18 residues. The CDR3 is CASSFLLAGGLATYEQYF. CDR3 nucleotides: TGTGCCAGCAGCTTTCTCCTAGCGGGGGGCTTGGCCACCTACGAGCAGTACTTC.

V gene TRBV6-5 combines with J gene TRBJ1-2, with a weak D call TRBD1 (6 bases). Trimming took 10 bases from V and 8 from J, leaving 20 bases between them. The CDR3 totals 13 residues. From germline, CDR1 is MNHEY and CDR2 SVGAGI. CDR3 nucleotides: TGTGCCACAGGGGTAGGGGGAACGGGCGGCTACACCTTC. Amino acids: CATGVGGTGGYTF.

The chain uses TRBV19 and TRBJ2-7; a weak D match, TRBD1 (6 bases). The CDR3 has 15 residues. Between the trimmed V and J ends, which lost 5 bases and 1 base, there was a span of 15 bases. The germline V gene encodes CDR1 LNHDA and CDR2 SQIVND (reference sequence). CDR3 sequence reads: CASSWGQGPSYEQYF. In DNA, the CDR3 is TGTGCCAGTAGTTGGGGGCAGGGGCCATCCTACGAGCAGTACTTC.

The chain combines TRBV5-4 with TRBJ2-7; 8 bases line up with TRBD1. V shed 1 base, J shed 7 bases, and the junction held 7 bases outside the gene matches. The CDR3 spans 14 residues. Germline V lookup: CDR1 SGHNT, CDR2 YYREEE (reference sequence). This chain's CDR3 is CASSLSGGAREQYF. CDR3 nucleotides: TGTGCCAGCAGCTTGTCAGGGGGCGCCCGGGAGCAGTACTTC. The full variable domain, with the rest looked up from reference TRBV5-4 and TRBJ2-7, is ETGVTQSPTHLIKTRGQQVTLRCSSQSGHNTVSWYQQALGQGPQFIFQYYREEENGRGNFPPRFSGLQFPNYSSELNVNALELDDSALYLCASSLSGGAREQYFGPGTRLTVT.

The chain couples TRBV19 to TRBJ2-7, with 10 bases fitting TRBD1. The CDR3 loop spans 16 amino acids. J was trimmed by 1 base and V by 4 bases; bases with no gene match: 7. The germline V gene encodes CDR1 LNHDA and CDR2 SQIVND (reference sequence). CDR3 sequence: CASSTLPGQGSYEQYF. Here the CDR3 DNA reads TGTGCCAGTAGTACCCTTCCGGGACAGGGGTCCTACGAGCAGTACTTC.

This chain joins TRBV3-1 (or the pseudogene TRBV3-2) and TRBJ2-6; weak D call: TRBD1 (6 bases). This CDR3 region has 18 residues. Germline assignment: CDR1 LGHDT and CDR2 YNNKEL (reference sequence). Between the trimmed V and J ends, which lost 3 bases and 0 bases, there was a span of 15 bases. The CDR3 region has the DNA TGTGCCAGCAGCCATTCGACAGGTTTGAGCTCTGGGGCCAACGTCCTGACTTTC. Translation gives CASSHSTGLSSGANVLTF.

The chain is built from TRBV5-1 and TRBJ2-7; 7 bases match TRBD2. The CDR3 sequence is 17 residues long. Unmatched junction bases numbered 11, after V lost 0 bases and J lost 2 bases. Germline V gene sequence: CDR1 SGHRS, CDR2 YFSETQ. The CDR3 nucleotides read TGCGCCAGCAGCTTGGGCTGGGGCGGGGGTCCAGCCTACGAGCAGTACTTC. This gives the protein CASSLGWGGGPAYEQYF. The full variable domain, its missing parts supplied by reference TRBV5-1 and TRBJ2-7, is KAGVTQTPRYLIKTRGQQVTLSCSPISGHRSVSWYQQTPGQGLQFLFEYFSETQRNKGNFPGRFSGRQFSNSRSEMNVSTLELGDSALYLCASSLGWGGGPAYEQYFGPGTRLTVT.

The chain employs TRBV6-2 or TRBV6-3 and TRBJ1-5; 8 bases are shared with TRBD1. Trimming cost V 5 bases and J 0 bases; bases outside gene matches: 18. The CDR3 is 20 amino acids. Germline V lookup: CDR1 MNHEY, CDR2 SVGEGT. For the CDR3, the DNA is TGTGCCAGCAGTACCATCAGGGGGCGAGGTCGTGTTGGTAGCAATCAGCCCCAGCATTTT. Protein: CASSTIRGRGRVGSNQPQHF.

A single count supports this clone. The rearrangement uses TRBV6-5 and TRBJ2-1, with 13 bases aligning to TRBD2. The germline V gene encodes CDR1 MNHEY and CDR2 SVGAGI. The V segment lost 5 bases and the J segment 7 bases; nucleotides outside the gene matches: 5. This CDR3 contains 15 residues. The CDR3 DNA reads as TGTGCCAGCAGTCCCGGGACTAGCGGGAAAAATGAGCAGTTCTTC. Its protein is CASSPGTSGKNEQFF.

The CDR3 here is CASSPEAGKREAFF. As DNA, the CDR3 is TGCGCCAGCAGCCCGGAAGCAGGAAAACGGGAAGCTTTCTTT. The J gene is TRBJ1-1, the V gene TRBV5-1; no firm D call. This CDR3 has 14 amino acids. Between the trimmed V and J ends, which lost 4 bases and 8 bases, there was a span of 18 bases. The germline V gene has CDR1 SGHRS and CDR2 YFSETQ. Complete variable domain (other parts from reference TRBV5-1 and TRBJ1-1): KAGVTQTPRYLIKTRGQQVTLSCSPISGHRSVSWYQQTPGQGLQFLFEYFSETQRNKGNFPGRFSGRQFSNSRSEMNVSTLELGDSALYLCASSPEAGKREAFFGQGTRLTVV.

This chain uses TRBV7-9 with TRBJ1-1; no firm D call. There are 13 residues in the CDR3. The germline V and J ends were trimmed by 7 bases and 1 base, with 10 bases remaining between them. Germline assignment: CDR1 SEHNR and CDR2 FQNEAQ (reference sequence). The DNA of the CDR3 is TGTGCCAGCATCTACGGGTGGAACACTGAAGCTTTCTTT. Its protein product is CASIYGWNTEAFF.

The chain recombines TRBV9 with TRBJ1-6, with 8 bases aligning to TRBD1. Germline-derived CDR1 and CDR2 are SGDLS and YYNGEE. V lost 5 bases to trimming and J lost 2 bases; unmatched junction nucleotides: 9. There are 17 residues in the CDR3. The CDR3 DNA follows: TGTGCCAGCAGTACAGGGGGAGGGGACCCCTATAATTCACCCCTCCACTTT. Its protein product is CASSTGGGDPYNSPLHF.

The rearrangement links TRBV12-3 or TRBV12-4 to TRBJ2-7; D is unresolved. The CDR3 consists of 11 residues. Trimming left V 5 bases short and J 3 bases short, with 5 bases between. The CDR3 sequence: CASSPRYEQYF. CDR3 DNA: TGTGCCAGCAGTCCCCGCTACGAGCAGTACTTC.

V and J are TRBV27 and TRBJ2-3; perhaps TRBD2 as D (6 bases). The CDR3 extends over 16 amino acids. Trimming left V 2 bases short and J 4 bases short, with 16 bases between. Germline-derived CDR1 and CDR2 are MNHEY and SMNVEV (reference sequence). CDR3 coding DNA: TGTGCCAGCAGTTTAGAGGGTGAGCGGGTGGCAGATACGCAGTATTTT. Amino acids: CASSLEGERVADTQYF.

The chain carries TRBV5-6 and TRBJ2-5; D might be TRBD1 (5 bases). Trimming cost V 4 bases and J 2 bases, with 15 bases left between them. The germline CDR1 and CDR2 sequences are SGHDT and YYEEEE. There are 15 residues in the CDR3. CDR3 DNA sequence: TGTGCCAGCAGCGTCCCCTGGGGCCGACAAGAGACCCAGTACTTC. It specifies CASSVPWGRQETQYF.

This rearrangement joins TRBV19 to TRBJ1-4; TRBD1 matches 9 bases. CDR3 length equals 13 residues. V lost 9 bases and J lost 8; bases outside the gene matches: 7. Germline V gene sequence: CDR1 LNHDA, CDR2 SQIVND (reference sequence). The CDR3 region is CASTLTGGEKLFF. In DNA, the CDR3 is TGTGCCAGCACACTGACAGGGGGGGAAAAACTGTTTTTT.

To note about this clone: Other DNA sequences in this sample translate to the same CDR3. The V and J genes are TRBV5-1 and TRBJ2-1; tentatively, D is TRBD2 (6 bases). Germline V CDR1 and CDR2: SGHRS, YFSETQ. V was cut by 1 base and J by 5 bases, with 10 bases left in between. The CDR3 runs to 14 residues. This CDR3 reads CASSLRLEDNEQFF. The CDR3 nucleotides are TGCGCCAGCAGCTTGAGACTAGAGGACAATGAGCAGTTCTTC.

This sequence joins TRBV9 and TRBJ1-1; tentative D call: TRBD1 (5 bases). Germline V gene sequence: CDR1 SGDLS, CDR2 YYNGEE. The V and J ends lost 4 bases and 1 base respectively, with 11 bases between them. CDR3 length: 14 residues. This chain's CDR3 is CASSIDSQNTEAFF. The CDR3 nucleotides read TGTGCCAGCAGCATCGACAGCCAGAACACTGAAGCTTTCTTT.

CDR3 amino acids: CASSYVQGKSYEQYF. CDR3 sequence (DNA): TGTGCCAGCAGTTACGTCCAGGGTAAAAGCTACGAGCAGTACTTC. V gene TRBV6-6 combines with J gene TRBJ2-7; D possibly corresponds to TRBD1 (5 bases). Germline assignment: CDR1 MNHNY and CDR2 SVGAGI (reference sequence). The CDR3 contains 15 residues. V lost 2 bases to trimming and J lost 3 bases, with 14 bases between them.